This T cell receptor (beta chain) appears in the sequencing data of a study of blood T cell repertoires in COVID-19. About the research overall: Samples representing acute and convalescent COVID-19 were sourced from the United States, Italy and Spain. Sample material is recorded as cDNA or gDNA derived from T cells, B-cell-depleted T cells, or PBMCs.

Original methodology: Scientists estimated how many nucleated cells there were by amplifying reference gene primers. Sequenced by immunoSEQ multiplex PCR; TCRdb stores in-frame clones only, minus some. V and J calls and clone size are copied from that table; D and trimming were computed from the DNA. Found here are around 140,000 clones, about nine tenths of them singletons; the top ten hold roughly 4%. The V and J ends lost 5 bases and 8 bases respectively, with 15 bases between them. CDR3 length: 13 residues. Germline CDR1 reads SGHTA; CDR2 reads FQGTGA. During the 2 weeks before they entered the study, exposed participants had met someone with a PCR-confirmed or clinician-diagnosed COVID-19 case.

This chain links TRBV7-3 with TRBJ1-1, with D maybe TRBD1 (6 bases). This clonotype was sampled from a woman aged 35 to 49 who had been exposed to COVID-19. The sequenced material came from PBMCs or T cells enriched from blood (not recorded which). As DNA, the CDR3 is TGTGCCAGCAGCAGCAGACAGGCCGTGGAAGCTTTCTTT. Its protein product is CASSSRQAVEAFF.